The T cell receptor (beta chain) under discussion was sequenced for a study of CD8 T cells in Susac syndrome. The authors reverse transcribed roughly 0.5 to 1 ug RNA with random hexamers. TCR beta CDR3 was amplified by immunoSEQ covering 54 Vbeta and 13 Jbeta. One entry per CDR3 protein results from TCRdb running MiXCR on the immunoSEQ multiplex PCR reads. The sample yields some 200,000 distinct CDR3 sequences, about 95% seen once. This CDR3 contains 16 residues. With 4 bases removed from V and 6 bases from J, the gap between germline ends came to 21 bases. Germline V gene lookup returns CDR1 SQVTM and CDR2 ANQGSEA. In its sample, this clonotype was seen once. The TEMRA cells underwent FACS enrichment, while the CD8+ and CD4+ T cells underwent negative isolation.

The source of this sequence is a human donor with multiple sclerosis. Specimen: CD4+ T cells from PBMCs. The V call is TRBV29-1, the J call TRBJ2-2; D gene ambiguous. The CDR3 nucleotides are TGCAGCGTTGCCCAGGCCAACAACGAAGTCCCCGGGGAGCTGTTTTTT. Translated: CSVAQANNEVPGELFF.